This T cell receptor beta chain derives from a study of human T cells and chemical hapten exposure. One entry per CDR3 protein results from TCRdb running MiXCR on the RACE reads. The table has roughly 46,000 distinct CDR3 sequences, about 4.5% seen once; the top ten hold 4.5% to 6%. The sample holds many counts of this clonotype. The sample's time point: healthy volunteer bleed at 2 weeks. Unfractionated whole blood served as the source for total RNA extraction. V shed 6 bases and J shed 1 base, with 9 bases lying between them. CDR3 length: 13 amino acids. The germline V gene has CDR1 MDHEN and CDR2 SYDVKM.

This TCR derives from a human donor in good health. Some clones in this sample may be carry-over from other donors' samples. The material sequenced was whole blood. The chain employs TRBV28 and TRBJ2-5; D not certain. Here the CDR3 reads CASSSSSQETQYF. The DNA of the CDR3 is TGTGCCAGCAGCTCAAGCAGCCAAGAGACCCAGTACTTC. Complete variable domain (other parts from reference TRBV28 and TRBJ2-5): DVKVTQSSRYLVKRTGEKVFLECVQDMDHENMFWYRQDPGLGLRLIYFSYDVKMKEKGDIPEGYSVSREKKERFSLILESASTNQTSMYLCASSSSSQETQYFGPGTRLLVL.